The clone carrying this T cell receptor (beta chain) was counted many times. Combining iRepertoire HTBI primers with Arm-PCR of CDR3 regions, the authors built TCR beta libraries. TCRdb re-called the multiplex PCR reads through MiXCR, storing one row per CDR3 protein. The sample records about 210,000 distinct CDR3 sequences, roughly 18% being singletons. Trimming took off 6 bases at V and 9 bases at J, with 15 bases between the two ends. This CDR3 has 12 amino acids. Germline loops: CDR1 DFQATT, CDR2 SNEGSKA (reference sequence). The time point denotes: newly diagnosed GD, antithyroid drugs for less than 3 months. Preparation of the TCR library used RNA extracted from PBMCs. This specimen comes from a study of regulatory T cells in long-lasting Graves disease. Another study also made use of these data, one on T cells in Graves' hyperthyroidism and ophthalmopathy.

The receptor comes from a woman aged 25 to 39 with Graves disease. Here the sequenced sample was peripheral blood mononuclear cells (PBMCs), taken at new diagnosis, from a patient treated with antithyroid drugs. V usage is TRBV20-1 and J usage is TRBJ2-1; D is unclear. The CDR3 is CSALPPGIEQFF. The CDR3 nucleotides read TGCAGTGCCCTCCCGCCGGGTATTGAGCAGTTCTTC.